The 11 T cell receptor beta chains listed next were all sequenced from one sample in a study of T cell clones after liver transplantation. Sequenced by immunoSEQ multiplex PCR; TCRdb stores in-frame clones only, minus some. Of 40,000 to 65,000 clones in the sample, around 84% were seen once. Material: CD4+ T cells from blood, obtained before liver transplant. These receptors all stem from a human donor who received a liver transplant.

About this clone: A single base separates this from a much larger clone, so it may be a read error. The rearrangement uses TRBV7-2 and TRBJ2-7, with 8 bases lining up with TRBD2. The length of the CDR3 is 13 residues. Losses at the gene ends were 5 bases for V and 3 bases for J; bases not matched to a gene: 3. Per the germline V gene, CDR1 is SGHTA and CDR2 is FQGNSA. CDR3 sequence reads: CASSVTSGYEQYF. In nucleotides, the CDR3 is TGTGCCAGCAGCGTAACTAGCGGCTACGAGCAGTACTTC.

The chain joins TRBV5-1 to TRBJ2-7; D call uncertain. The V end was cut by 4 bases, the J end by 6 bases, with 20 bases between. The V gene's germline CDR1 is SGHRS and CDR2 YFSETQ. This CDR3 region has 15 residues. The CDR3 is CASSLTPDGFAEQYF. As DNA, the CDR3 is TGCGCCAGCAGCCTTACCCCGGACGGGTTCGCCGAGCAGTACTTC. Looking up the rest from reference TRBV5-1 and TRBJ2-7 gives the full variable domain: KAGVTQTPRYLIKTRGQQVTLSCSPISGHRSVSWYQQTPGQGLQFLFEYFSETQRNKGNFPGRFSGRQFSNSRSEMNVSTLELGDSALYLCASSLTPDGFAEQYFGPGTRLTVT.

V gene TRBV6-5 combines with J gene TRBJ2-1, with TRBD1 matching 9 bases. This CDR3 has 13 amino acids. V shed 6 bases and J 6 bases; nucleotides not matched to a gene: 3. Germline V gene sequence: CDR1 MNHEY, CDR2 SVGAGI. The CDR3 DNA is TGTGCCAGCAGGAAGACAGGGGGCAATGAGCAGTTCTTC. Translation: CASRKTGGNEQFF.

This sequence joins TRBV7-4 and TRBJ2-1, with 14 bases matching TRBD2. The J segment lost 4 bases and the V segment lost 3 bases, leaving 2 bases of the junction unmatched. The CDR3 is made up of 16 amino acids. CDR1 and CDR2 from the germline V gene are SGHVT and SQSDAQ. The CDR3: CASSFWTSGRYNEQFF. In nucleotides, the CDR3 is TGTGCCAGCAGCTTCTGGACTAGCGGGAGGTACAATGAGCAGTTCTTC.

The rearrangement links TRBV4-2 to TRBJ2-1, with D possibly matching TRBD2 (7 bases). This CDR3 has 14 amino acids. Per germline, CDR1 LGHNA and CDR2 YNFKEQ. The germline V and J ends were trimmed by 8 bases and 0 bases, with 11 bases remaining between them. The CDR3 is CASGGGSSYNEQFF. The CDR3 DNA reads as TGTGCCAGCGGGGGCGGGAGCTCCTACAATGAGCAGTTCTTC.

The chain links TRBV7-3 to TRBJ2-5; tentative D call: TRBD2 (7 bases). The germline gives CDR1 SGHTA, CDR2 FQGTGA. This CDR3 region has 16 residues. Trimming left V 2 bases short and J 5 bases short, with 18 bases between. The CDR3: CASSLVAGAKGETQYF. The CDR3 DNA sequence: TGTGCCAGCAGCTTAGTGGCGGGGGCGAAAGGGGAGACCCAGTACTTC.

The chain recombines TRBV29-1 with TRBJ2-5, with D maybe TRBD2 (6 bases). CDR1 and CDR2 from the germline V gene are SQVTM and ANQGSEA. CDR3 length: 12 amino acids. Trimming stripped 8 bases from V and 5 bases from J, with 15 bases between. The CDR3 nucleotides are TGCAGCTTCACTAACGGAGGGGAGACCCAGTACTTC. Protein product: CSFTNGGETQYF. Full variable domain (missing parts from reference TRBV29-1 and TRBJ2-5): SAVISQKPSRDICQRGTSLTIQCQVDSQVTMMFWYRQQPGQSLTLIATANQGSEATYESGFVIDKFPISRPNLTFSTLTVSNMSPEDSSIYLCSFTNGGETQYFGPGTRLLVL.

The chain combines TRBV9 with TRBJ2-7; D gene unclear. Per the germline V gene, CDR1 is SGDLS and CDR2 is YYNGEE. V lost 2 bases, J lost 2 bases, and 11 bases lay in between. This CDR3 comprises 14 residues. CDR3 DNA sequence: TGTGCCAGCAGCGTGGCTGAATTCCCCTACGAGCAGTACTTC. It specifies CASSVAEFPYEQYF.

This chain links TRBV7-3 with TRBJ2-1; 10 bases align to TRBD2. Unmatched junction bases numbered 5, after V lost 4 bases and J lost 5 bases. The CDR3 totals 15 residues. Germline CDR1 reads SGHTA; CDR2 reads FQGTGA. CDR3 protein: CASSSLAGADNEQFF. The CDR3 DNA is TGTGCCAGCAGCTCGCTAGCGGGGGCCGACAATGAGCAGTTCTTC.

V and J are TRBV27 and TRBJ2-5, with 9 bases that match TRBD1. The CDR3 consists of 14 residues. V lost 6 bases, J lost 5 bases, and 7 bases stayed unmatched. Germline V gene sequence: CDR1 MNHEY, CDR2 SMNVEV (reference sequence). In DNA, the CDR3 is TGTGCCAGCAGCCCACAGGGGGCCTGGGAGACCCAGTACTTC. Encoded protein: CASSPQGAWETQYF.

V and J are TRBV6-1 and TRBJ1-4; 11 bases align to TRBD1. Germline CDR1 reads MNHNS; CDR2 reads SASEGT. V lost 7 bases and J lost 2; bases outside the gene matches: 3. The CDR3 contains 15 residues. The CDR3: CASIRDRGTNEKLFF. DNA for the CDR3: TGTGCCAGCATAAGGGACAGGGGGACTAATGAAAAACTGTTTTTT.